Below, 31 T cell receptor beta chains from the same sample are listed, as sequenced in a study of OX40 agonist ivuxolimab in advanced cancers. Generated by immunoSEQ multiplex PCR, the TCRdb table keeps only in-frame clones and is missing some. The sample lists about 50,000 clones, 84% occurring once. This material consisted of CD4+ or CD8+ T cells sorted from blood, taken in a trial of the OX40 agonist ivuxolimab. The receptors come from an adult with an advanced solid tumor such as melanoma, head and neck, liver or kidney cancer.

V is TRBV19 and J is TRBJ2-2; D call uncertain. V lost 2 bases to trimming and J lost 3 bases, with 4 bases between them. This CDR3 is 13 amino acids long. CDR1 is LNHDA and CDR2 is SQIVND in the germline V gene (reference sequence). CDR3 in amino acids: CASSIRDTGELFF. The CDR3 DNA reads TGTGCCAGTAGTATAAGAGACACCGGGGAGCTGTTTTTT.

The genes are TRBV5-4 and TRBJ1-2; D may be TRBD1 (6 bases). Germline lookup yields CDR1 SGHNT and CDR2 YYREEE (reference sequence). This CDR3 has 14 amino acids. The ends were cut back, 4 bases at V and 2 bases at J, with 12 bases in the middle. Here the CDR3 reads CASSLPDSNYGYTF. In DNA, the CDR3 is TGTGCCAGCAGCCTCCCGGACAGCAACTATGGCTACACCTTC.

This clone was detected a few times. This rearrangement joins TRBV5-1 to TRBJ2-1, with D tentatively TRBD1 (6 bases). Trimming took off 4 bases at V and 4 bases at J, with 9 bases between the two ends. This CDR3 has 13 amino acids. Germline assignment: CDR1 SGHRS and CDR2 YFSETQ. CDR3 residues: CASSVDSYNEQFF. In DNA, the CDR3 is TGCGCCAGCAGCGTGGACAGTTACAATGAGCAGTTCTTC.

The rearrangement joins TRBV18 to TRBJ1-1, with 11 bases identical to TRBD1. After removal of 3 bases from V and 5 bases from J, the junction contained 8 bases not matched to a gene. The CDR3 is 16 amino acids. Germline assignment: CDR1 KGHSH and CDR2 LQKENI. The CDR3 DNA reads as TGTGCCAGCTCACCCCGTCCGGGACAGGGGGGGACTGAAGCTTTCTTT. It encodes CASSPRPGQGGTEAFF.

The chain recombines TRBV6-5 with TRBJ2-2; a possible D gene is TRBD2 (5 bases). This CDR3 spans 12 amino acids. From germline, CDR1 is MNHEY and CDR2 SVGAGI. V was shortened by 8 bases and J by 7 bases, with 11 bases between the two germline ends. The CDR3 nucleotides are TGTGCCAGCCAGGAGGCCGGCGGGGAGCTGTTTTTT. Amino acid sequence: CASQEAGGELFF.

V and J are TRBV7-9 and TRBJ1-2; TRBD1 matches 7 bases. With 2 bases clipped from V and 8 bases from J, the junction kept 14 bases outside the gene matches. The CDR3 loop spans 16 amino acids. Germline CDR1 is SEHNR and CDR2 is FQNEAQ (reference sequence). Here the CDR3 reads CASSLIFDREIGGYTF. The CDR3 nucleotides are TGTGCCAGCAGCTTAATATTTGACAGGGAGATCGGAGGCTACACCTTC. Looking up the rest from reference TRBV7-9 and TRBJ1-2 gives the full variable domain: DTGVSQNPRHKITKRGQNVTFRCDPISEHNRLYWYRQTLGQGPEFLTYFQNEAQLEKSRLLSDRFSAERPKGSFSTLEIQRTEQGDSAMYLCASSLIFDREIGGYTFGSGTRLTVV.

The V gene is TRBV7-3, the J gene TRBJ2-3; 11 nucleotides match TRBD2. The V gene end was trimmed by 5 bases and the J gene end by 6 bases; junction bases not matched to a gene: 7. Germline lookup yields CDR1 SGHTA and CDR2 FQGTGA. The CDR3 has 15 amino acids. The CDR3 DNA reads TGTGCCAGCAGCCCAACTAGCGGGAGCGGGGATACGCAGTATTTT. Its protein product is CASSPTSGSGDTQYF.

In this sample, this clone turned up once. The V and J genes are TRBV5-1 and TRBJ1-4, with TRBD1 identical over 7 bases. This CDR3 region has 15 residues. The V gene's germline CDR1 is SGHRS and CDR2 YFSETQ. Trimming at V came to 5 bases and at J to 1 base, leaving 5 bases not matched to a gene. This CDR3 is CASSRNRGTNEKLFF. The DNA of the CDR3 is TGCGCCAGCAGTCGGAACAGGGGAACTAATGAAAAACTGTTTTTT.

The J gene is TRBJ1-5, the V gene TRBV19; no clear D gene. V lost 1 base, J lost 4 bases, and 11 bases lay in between. Germline-derived CDR1 and CDR2 are LNHDA and SQIVND (reference sequence). The CDR3 is 15 amino acids. The CDR3 reads CASSIGQQRNQPQHF. CDR3 nucleotides: TGTGCCAGTAGTATAGGACAACAGCGTAATCAGCCCCAGCATTTT. The full variable domain, rest sourced from reference TRBV19 and TRBJ1-5, is DGGITQSPKYLFRKEGQNVTLSCEQNLNHDAMYWYRQDPGQGLRLIYYSQIVNDFQKGDIAEGYSVSREKKESFPLTVTSAQKNPTAFYLCASSIGQQRNQPQHFGDGTRLSIL.

The J gene is TRBJ1-4, the V gene TRBV4-3, with D possibly being TRBD1 (5 bases). Germline V CDR1 and CDR2: LGHNA, YSLEER. V was trimmed by 1 base and J by 5 bases, leaving 11 bases between them. The CDR3 length is 15 residues. CDR3 coding DNA: TGCGCCAGCAGCCAAGGGTCAGCAGGGAATGAAAAACTGTTTTTT. It encodes CASSQGSAGNEKLFF.

The chain links TRBV6-5 to TRBJ2-3; possible D gene TRBD1, 8 bases. CDR1 is MNHEY, CDR2 SVGAGI, per germline. V shed 5 bases and J shed 6 bases, with 15 bases lying between them. The CDR3 covers 14 residues. The CDR3 DNA follows: TGTGCCAGCAGTGTCAGGGGGCGGGAGGATACGCAGTATTTT. This sequence encodes CASSVRGREDTQYF.

This rearrangement joins TRBV9 to TRBJ2-2, with a possible D match to TRBD1 (7 bases). With 5 bases removed from V and 5 bases from J, the gap between germline ends came to 13 bases. Per germline, CDR1 SGDLS and CDR2 YYNGEE. CDR3 length: 14 amino acids. Here the CDR3 DNA reads TGTGCCAGCAGTACAGGGGCGGGAACCGGGGAGCTGTTTTTT. It encodes CASSTGAGTGELFF.

The chain employs TRBV28 and TRBJ1-2, with D unresolved. V was clipped by 8 bases and J by 3 bases, with 19 bases between them. Germline V gives CDR1 MDHEN, CDR2 SYDVKM. The CDR3 sequence is 15 residues long. The CDR3 coding sequence is TGTGCCAGCTCAGACGAAACGGGTCAGTACTATGGCTACACCTTC. Translated: CASSDETGQYYGYTF.

This sequence joins TRBV30 and TRBJ1-6; D gene ambiguous. V was cut by 4 bases and J by 0 bases, with 13 bases left in between. The CDR3 is 16 residues long. Germline V gene sequence: CDR1 GTSNPN, CDR2 SVGIG (reference sequence). The chain's CDR3 is CAWIDGRSSYNSPLHF. In DNA, the CDR3 is TGTGCCTGGATCGATGGGAGGAGCTCCTATAATTCACCCCTCCACTTT.

This chain joins TRBV19 and TRBJ2-2; tentatively, D is TRBD2 (6 bases). CDR1 is LNHDA and CDR2 is SQIVND in the germline V gene (reference sequence). Deletions cut 7 bases from V and 6 bases from J, with 15 bases between. CDR3 length: 14 amino acids. The CDR3 loop reads CASTGDRPAGELFF. As DNA, the CDR3 is TGTGCCAGTACGGGAGATAGGCCCGCCGGGGAGCTGTTTTTT.

This clone was seen more than once but under ten times. This rearrangement joins TRBV13 to TRBJ1-2, with D perhaps matching TRBD1 (5 bases). V shed 0 bases and J shed 4 bases, with 6 bases lying between them. The CDR3 totals 13 residues. CDR1 is PRHDT, CDR2 FYEKMQ, per germline (reference sequence). CDR3: CASSLGGGYGYTF. The CDR3 nucleotides read TGTGCCAGCAGCTTAGGCGGGGGCTATGGCTACACCTTC.

This chain links TRBV5-6 with TRBJ1-5; unclear D gene. The germline V gene has CDR1 SGHDT and CDR2 YYEEEE. V lost 5 bases, J lost 5 bases, and 17 bases lay in between. This CDR3 comprises 15 residues. The chain's CDR3 is CASSRGPGRDQPQHF. The CDR3 DNA sequence: TGTGCCAGCAGTCGAGGGCCCGGCCGGGATCAGCCCCAGCATTTT.

V usage is TRBV30 and J usage is TRBJ1-2, with a weak D call TRBD1 (5 bases). With 1 base removed from V and 3 bases from J, the gap between germline ends came to 12 bases. The CDR3 runs to 14 residues. Germline lookup yields CDR1 GTSNPN and CDR2 SVGIG (reference sequence). The CDR3 spells CAWSAHGGDYGYTF. The CDR3, as DNA: TGTGCCTGGAGTGCCCACGGGGGGGACTATGGCTACACCTTC.

CDR3 sequence reads: CASRPIPAGTRGNNEQFF. In DNA, the CDR3 is TGCGCCAGCAGACCAATTCCGGCCGGGACTAGGGGAAACAATGAGCAGTTCTTC. The V and J genes are TRBV5-1 and TRBJ2-1, with 8 nucleotides matching TRBD2. After removal of 5 bases from V and 5 bases from J, the junction contained 18 bases not matched to a gene. This CDR3 is built from 18 residues. Germline V gene sequence: CDR1 SGHRS, CDR2 YFSETQ. The full variable domain, rest sourced from reference TRBV5-1 and TRBJ2-1, is KAGVTQTPRYLIKTRGQQVTLSCSPISGHRSVSWYQQTPGQGLQFLFEYFSETQRNKGNFPGRFSGRQFSNSRSEMNVSTLELGDSALYLCASRPIPAGTRGNNEQFFGPGTRLTVL.

This clone showed up just once. The rearrangement joins TRBV5-1 to TRBJ2-7; possibly TRBD1 for D (6 bases). Per germline, CDR1 SGHRS and CDR2 YFSETQ. V was trimmed by 4 bases and J by 3 bases, leaving 11 bases between them. The CDR3 loop spans 13 amino acids. Here the CDR3 DNA reads TGCGCCAGCAGCCAAGACAGGATCTACGAGCAGTACTTC. Translating gives CASSQDRIYEQYF.

V usage is TRBV4-3 and J usage is TRBJ2-3, with D possibly being TRBD2 (6 bases). The CDR3 runs 15 residues. From germline, CDR1 is LGHNA and CDR2 YSLEER. The V gene lost 1 base and the J gene lost 2 bases, with 10 bases spanning the gap. CDR3 sequence reads: CASSQGPGATDTQYF. CDR3 sequence (DNA): TGCGCCAGCAGCCAAGGGCCGGGAGCCACAGATACGCAGTATTTT.

The chain recombines TRBV11-2 with TRBJ1-1; TRBD1 is a possible D gene (6 bases). CDR1 and CDR2 (germline): SGHAT, FQNNGV. Trimming cost V 4 bases and J 2 bases, with 20 bases left between them. This CDR3 region has 17 residues. In nucleotides, the CDR3 is TGTGCCAGCAGCTCGCCAATGATGGAGGGGGAAAACACTGAAGCTTTCTTT. Protein sequence: CASSSPMMEGENTEAFF. Variable domain in full (rest from reference TRBV11-2 and TRBJ1-1): EAGVAQSPRYKIIEKRQSVAFWCNPISGHATLYWYQQILGQGPKLLIQFQNNGVVDDSQLPKDRFSAERLKGVDSTLKIQPAKLEDSAVYLCASSSPMMEGENTEAFFGQGTRLTVV.

The chain is built from TRBV19 and TRBJ2-1; 10 bases fit TRBD2. V shed 7 bases, J shed 0 bases, and the junction held 9 bases outside the gene matches. The CDR3 contains 17 residues. Germline CDR1 is LNHDA and CDR2 is SQIVND (reference sequence). CDR3 loop: CASTELAGRSSYNEQFF. DNA for the CDR3: TGTGCCAGTACAGAACTAGCGGGGAGAAGCTCCTACAATGAGCAGTTCTTC.

The chain has TRBV19 and TRBJ1-4, with D maybe TRBD1 (5 bases). The CDR3 spans 16 residues. Germline V gene sequence: CDR1 LNHDA, CDR2 SQIVND (reference sequence). Trimming took 5 bases from V and 0 from J, leaving 13 bases between them. The CDR3 here is CASSPGLVSTNEKLFF. CDR3 DNA sequence: TGTGCCAGTAGTCCGGGGCTTGTCTCAACTAATGAAAAACTGTTTTTT.

The chain links TRBV21-1 to TRBJ2-5; TRBD1 is taken as the D call from the table, unchecked against the DNA. TRBV21-1 is a pseudogene segment. CDR3 length: 16 residues. CDR3 nucleotides: TGTGCCAGCAGCAAAGCGCAGGTTGCAGGGGTAGGGACCCAGTACTTC. This gives the protein CASSKAQVAGVGTQYF.

The genes are TRBV5-8 and TRBJ1-1; D is ambiguous. From germline, CDR1 is SGHTS and CDR2 YDEGEE. The V end was cut by 0 bases, the J end by 1 base, with 4 bases between. CDR3 size: 13 residues. The CDR3 loop is CASSLGSNTEAFF. The DNA for the CDR3 is TGTGCCAGCAGCTTGGGGTCGAACACTGAAGCTTTCTTT.

This clone was seen only a few times. This chain uses TRBV15 with TRBJ1-2; 11 nucleotides align to TRBD1. The ends lost 0 bases at V and 7 bases at J; junction bases unmatched: 16. Looked up from germline, CDR1 is LNHNV and CDR2 is YYDKDF (reference sequence). The CDR3 has 19 amino acids. The CDR3 DNA sequence: TGTGCCACCAGCAGAGATCCCATTTACTTCAGGACAGGGGGCGCTGGCTACACCTTC. It specifies CATSRDPIYFRTGGAGYTF.

This rearrangement joins TRBV28 to TRBJ1-5, with D possibly matching TRBD1 (6 bases). V dropped 6 bases and J dropped 8 bases, with 14 bases sitting between them. Germline assignment: CDR1 MDHEN and CDR2 SYDVKM. The CDR3 spans 13 residues. CDR3 in amino acids: CASREGGPEPQHF. The CDR3, as DNA: TGTGCCAGCAGGGAGGGGGGCCCTGAGCCCCAGCATTTT.

The chain couples TRBV18 to TRBJ1-2; 7 bases are shared with TRBD1. V gave up 3 bases and J gave up 2 bases; unmatched junction bases: 6. The CDR3 runs to 15 residues. Germline CDR1 and CDR2: KGHSH and LQKENI. CDR3 protein: CASSPVGQLNYGYTF. The CDR3 DNA sequence: TGTGCCAGCTCACCTGTGGGACAGTTAAACTATGGCTACACCTTC.

The chain carries TRBV19 and TRBJ1-1; 9 nucleotides match TRBD1. In germline, CDR1 is LNHDA, CDR2 SQIVND (reference sequence). The CDR3 extends over 15 amino acids. Trimming cost V 4 bases and J 1 base; bases outside gene matches: 4. In DNA form, the CDR3 reads TGTGCCAGTAGTACAGGGACAGGGCCGAACACTGAAGCTTTCTTT. This encodes CASSTGTGPNTEAFF.

The V call is TRBV28, the J call TRBJ2-2; 9 bases match TRBD2. V was clipped by 3 bases and J by 6 bases; unmatched bases: 8. The CDR3 length is 16 residues. Germline CDR1 and CDR2: MDHEN and SYDVKM. CDR3 protein: CASSLRNSGSPGELFF. The CDR3 DNA follows: TGTGCCAGCAGTTTGCGGAATAGCGGGAGTCCCGGGGAGCTGTTTTTT.